A single sample is the source of the 29 T cell receptor beta chains below, sequenced in a study of identical twins. Via MiXCR, TCRdb re-called the 5' RACE reads, giving one row per CDR3 protein. The data hold 1.5 million to 2 million distinct CDR3 sequences, with under 35% observed a single time. Material for sequencing was cord blood. The receptor source for this set is a newborn girl in good health.

A few counts support this clonotype. The chain joins TRBV12-3 or TRBV12-4 to TRBJ1-2; no clear D gene. The CDR3 consists of 18 residues. Between the trimmed V and J ends, which lost 3 bases and 2 bases, there was a span of 22 bases. Here the CDR3 reads CASSFFKLDGLGNYGYTF. The CDR3 DNA is TGTGCCAGCAGTTTTTTCAAACTCGACGGTCTGGGCAACTATGGCTACACCTTC.

This clonotype has just a few counts. This chain uses TRBV7-9 with TRBJ1-2; TRBD1 agrees at 8 bases. Germline V CDR1 and CDR2: SEHNR, FQNEAQ (reference sequence). Trimming cost V 5 bases and J 4 bases; bases outside gene matches: 15. This CDR3 region has 17 residues. The CDR3 DNA reads TGTGCCAGCAGCCGGGGCACTTCAGGGGGCCTTTCCTATGGCTACACCTTC. It translates to CASSRGTSGGLSYGYTF.

Only a few counts were recorded for this clonotype. The rearrangement joins TRBV11-2 to TRBJ2-3; 7 bases agree with TRBD1. This CDR3 has 13 amino acids. Trimming removed 5 bases from V and 9 bases from J; junction bases left unmatched: 8. From germline, CDR1 is SGHAT and CDR2 FQNNGV. The CDR3 coding sequence is TGTGCCAGCAGCCCTCCGACAGGGCGGACGCAGTATTTT. It is translated as CASSPPTGRTQYF.

V is TRBV7-9 and J is TRBJ1-5; D remains unclear. V shed 4 bases and J shed 7 bases, with 14 bases lying between them. CDR3 length: 14 residues. The germline V gene has CDR1 SEHNR and CDR2 FQNEAQ (reference sequence). In nucleotides, the CDR3 is TGTGCCAGCAGCTCTTTGGGGTTTACACAGCCCCAGCATTTT. It translates to CASSSLGFTQPQHF. Together with reference TRBV7-9 and TRBJ1-5, the CDR3 gives the full variable domain: DTGVSQNPRHKITKRGQNVTFRCDPISEHNRLYWYRQTLGQGPEFLTYFQNEAQLEKSRLLSDRFSAERPKGSFSTLEIQRTEQGDSAMYLCASSSLGFTQPQHFGDGTRLSIL.

The genes are TRBV20-1 and TRBJ2-7; D ambiguous. CDR1 and CDR2 from the germline V gene are DFQATT and SNEGSKA (reference sequence). V lost 3 bases and J lost 3, with 9 bases in between. The CDR3 sequence is 12 residues long. The CDR3 reads CSASPRIYEQYF. CDR3 in DNA: TGCAGTGCTAGCCCCAGGATCTACGAGCAGTACTTC.

This rearrangement joins TRBV19 to TRBJ1-2, with D perhaps matching TRBD1 (5 bases). CDR1 is LNHDA and CDR2 is SQIVND in the germline V gene (reference sequence). There are 15 residues in the CDR3. The V end lost 6 bases, the J end lost 6 bases, and 20 bases lay between the germline ends. The CDR3 protein is CASSHPAGVKDGYTF. CDR3 DNA: TGTGCCAGTAGCCACCCAGCGGGGGTAAAGGATGGCTACACCTTC.

CDR3 residues: CASSLVGGGKTQYF. CDR3 DNA sequence: TGTGCCAGCAGTTTAGTTGGAGGGGGAAAGACCCAGTACTTC. The chain has TRBV28 and TRBJ2-5; either TRBD1 or TRBD2 may supply D (6 bases each). The V and J ends lost 2 bases and 6 bases respectively, with 13 bases between them. The germline V gene has CDR1 MDHEN and CDR2 SYDVKM. This CDR3 comprises 14 residues.

Comments on this clonotype: This may arise from a read error, as a much more abundant clone is one base away. The chain joins TRBV12-3 or TRBV12-4 to TRBJ1-2; 11 bases are shared with TRBD1. This CDR3 has 13 residues. V shed 6 bases, J shed 6 bases, and the junction held 3 bases outside the gene matches. CDR3 in amino acids: CASSRTGGNGYTF. The CDR3 coding sequence is TGTGCCAGCAGCCGGACAGGGGGCAATGGCTACACCTTC.

The V gene is TRBV12-3 or TRBV12-4, the J gene TRBJ2-1, with 9 bases lining up with TRBD2. The CDR3 is 15 amino acids. V was pared by 5 bases and J by 3 bases, with 5 bases of the junction left unmatched. The CDR3 sequence: CASSRLAAIYNEQFF. In nucleotides, the CDR3 is TGTGCCAGCAGTCGACTAGCGGCCATCTACAATGAGCAGTTCTTC.

V and J are TRBV12-3 or TRBV12-4 and TRBJ1-4; 10 bases match TRBD1. Losses at the gene ends were 6 bases for V and 11 bases for J; bases not matched to a gene: 0. This CDR3 contains 11 residues. This CDR3 reads CASRGQGKLFF. As DNA, the CDR3 is TGTGCCAGCAGGGGACAGGGGAAACTGTTTTTT.

This clonotype was detected only a few times. The genes are TRBV27 and TRBJ1-4, with 7 bases lining up with TRBD1. The V and J ends lost 2 bases and 7 bases, in that order; junction bases with no gene match: 1. This CDR3 has 13 residues. Germline CDR1 is MNHEY and CDR2 is SMNVEV (reference sequence). CDR3 loop: CASSLTGVEKLFF. The DNA of the CDR3 is TGTGCCAGCAGTTTAACAGGGGTTGAAAAACTGTTTTTT.

This clonotype was seen repeatedly, ten times or more. The rearrangement links TRBV7-2 to TRBJ2-3; the D is unclear. Germline V gene lookup returns CDR1 SGHTA and CDR2 FQGNSA. With 5 bases removed from V and 5 bases from J, the gap between germline ends came to 11 bases. The CDR3 contains 13 residues. The DNA for the CDR3 is TGTGCCAGCAGCCCCCGCTGGGGAGATACGCAGTATTTT. Protein product: CASSPRWGDTQYF.

The rearrangement uses TRBV20-1 and TRBJ2-4; 10 positions agree with TRBD1. Unmatched junction bases numbered 13, after V lost 6 bases and J lost 5 bases. Germline V gives CDR1 DFQATT, CDR2 SNEGSKA (reference sequence). CDR3 size: 16 residues. The CDR3 reads CSARPAPGTGENIQYF. The CDR3, as DNA: TGCAGTGCCCGCCCAGCGCCCGGGACAGGGGAAAACATTCAGTACTTC.

There are a few counts of this clonotype. The chain links TRBV20-1 to TRBJ2-1; D is ambiguous. Matching the DNA end better, TRBJ2-7 makes the J call doubtful. Germline CDR1 reads DFQATT; CDR2 reads SNEGSKA (reference sequence). This CDR3 region has 16 residues. DNA of the CDR3: TGCAGTGCTAGAGACCAGGAGAGGTTCGGCTACAATGAGCAGTACTTC. This sequence encodes CSARDQERFGYNEQYF.

CDR3 sequence reads: CASSALLAGGLYPEQFF. The CDR3 nucleotides are TGTGCCAGCAGTGCATTGCTAGCGGGGGGGCTTTATCCTGAGCAGTTCTTC. The chain is built from TRBV2 and TRBJ2-1; TRBD2 matches 12 bases. V lost 4 bases and J lost 9; bases outside the gene matches: 13. Germline assignment: CDR1 SNHLY and CDR2 FYNNEI. The CDR3 spans 17 residues.

The chain couples TRBV11-2 to TRBJ1-5; D is unresolved. CDR3 size: 13 residues. The ends were cut back, 3 bases at V and 6 bases at J, with 9 bases in the middle. Germline-derived CDR1 and CDR2 are SGHAT and FQNNGV. The CDR3 here is CASSLQVGQPQHF. In DNA, the CDR3 is TGTGCCAGCAGCTTGCAGGTTGGTCAGCCCCAGCATTTT.

V gene TRBV20-1 combines with J gene TRBJ1-2; perhaps TRBD1 as D (6 bases). Deletions cut 0 bases from V and 4 bases from J, with 15 bases between. This CDR3 spans 15 amino acids. CDR1 is DFQATT and CDR2 is SNEGSKA in the germline V gene (reference sequence). The CDR3 DNA sequence: TGCAGTGCTAGAGATCAGAGGGGGGGCCTCTATGGCTACACCTTC. Amino acid sequence: CSARDQRGGLYGYTF.

This chain links TRBV6-4 with TRBJ2-2; unclear D gene. CDR3 size: 14 residues. Germline assignment: CDR1 MRHNA and CDR2 SNTAGT. Trimming removed 5 bases at V and 7 bases at J, with 14 bases between. The CDR3 loop is CASSPGPARGELFF. The CDR3 region has the DNA TGTGCCAGCAGTCCCGGACCAGCCCGCGGGGAGCTGTTTTTT.

This clonotype was picked up a small number of times. Here the CDR3 DNA reads TGCAGTGCTAGAGATCAGCCTGGGGGGCAGCCCCAGCATTTT. Its translation is CSARDQPGGQPQHF. This rearrangement joins TRBV20-1 to TRBJ1-5; a possible D gene is TRBD1 (5 bases). Looked up from germline, CDR1 is DFQATT and CDR2 is SNEGSKA (reference sequence). Trimming removed 0 bases at V and 7 bases at J, with 13 bases between. This CDR3 comprises 14 residues.

Notes on this clonotype: A junction end diverges from the germline sequence, so it may reflect a read error. The chain employs TRBV10-3 and TRBJ1-2; 7 nucleotides match TRBD1. The CDR3 covers 13 residues. The germline CDR1 and CDR2 sequences are ENHRY and SYGVKD. The chain's CDR3 is CAIGDRDTYGYTF. For the CDR3, the DNA is TGTGCCATCGGTGACAGGGATACGTATGGCTACACCTTC.

The chain joins TRBV12-3 or TRBV12-4 to TRBJ1-4, with 9 bases identical to TRBD1. This CDR3 spans 15 amino acids. The V gene end was trimmed by 6 bases and the J gene end by 8 bases; junction bases not matched to a gene: 10. This CDR3 reads CASRLTGGMREKLFF. The DNA for the CDR3 is TGTGCCAGCAGATTAACAGGGGGCATGAGAGAAAAACTGTTTTTT.

The J gene is TRBJ1-2, the V gene TRBV30; 9 nucleotides align to TRBD1. Germline CDR1 is GTSNPN and CDR2 is SVGIG (reference sequence). With 2 bases clipped from V and 7 bases from J, the junction kept 5 bases outside the gene matches. The length of the CDR3 is 13 residues. The DNA of the CDR3 is TGTGCCTGGAGTCCGGGACAGGGAGGTGGCTACACCTTC. It is translated as CAWSPGQGGGYTF.

A word on this clonotype: The germline gene is not matched at one end of the junction; a read error may be the cause. The chain links TRBV3-1 to TRBJ1-1; TRBD1 matches at 7 bases. This CDR3 region has 15 residues. The germline CDR1 and CDR2 sequences are LGHDT and YNNKEL (reference sequence). Written as DNA, the CDR3 is TGTGCCAGCAGCCACAACAGGGGAATGAACGCTGAAGCTTTCTTT. As protein: CASSHNRGMNAEAFF.

This clonotype showed up many times. The chain recombines TRBV7-2 with TRBJ2-1; 10 positions agree with TRBD2. V was clipped by 5 bases and J by 10 bases; unmatched bases: 11. The CDR3 contains 15 residues. Per the germline V gene, CDR1 is SGHTA and CDR2 is FQGNSA. This chain's CDR3 is CASSPRTSGLWEQFF. In nucleotides, the CDR3 is TGTGCCAGCAGCCCACGGACTAGCGGACTTTGGGAGCAGTTCTTC.

In its sample, this clonotype was seen a few times. The gene calls are TRBV6-1 and TRBJ1-2; D is possibly TRBD1 (5 bases). The CDR3 is made up of 15 amino acids. Trimming took 4 bases from V and 2 from J, leaving 14 bases between them. CDR1 MNHNS and CDR2 SASEGT come from the germline V gene. The CDR3 nucleotides are TGTGCCAGCAGTGCCGGACAACCGATGAACTATGGCTACACCTTC. It codes for CASSAGQPMNYGYTF.

This chain links TRBV7-2 with TRBJ2-7; 9 bases agree with TRBD2. J gave up 0 bases and V 6 bases, and 9 bases lay outside the gene matches. The length of the CDR3 is 16 residues. Germline CDR1 reads SGHTA; CDR2 reads FQGNSA. Here the CDR3 DNA reads TGTGCCAGCAGTTCTAGGGGGCGGGGGGGCTCCTACGAGCAGTACTTC. Translated: CASSSRGRGGSYEQYF. Drawing the rest from reference TRBV7-2 and TRBJ2-7, the complete variable domain is GAGVSQSPSNKVTEKGKDVELRCDPISGHTALYWYRQSLGQGLEFLIYFQGNSAPDKSGLPSDRFSAERTGGSVSTLTIQRTQQEDSAVYLCASSSRGRGGSYEQYFGPGTRLTVT.

This chain links TRBV3-1 with TRBJ2-7; maybe TRBD1 (5 bases). Trimming removed 2 bases from V and 4 bases from J, with 12 bases in between. Germline values: CDR1 LGHDT, CDR2 YNNKEL (reference sequence). The CDR3 consists of 14 residues. The CDR3 nucleotides read TGTGCCAGCAGCCAACTGGACACTCGTTACGAGCAGTACTTC. The encoded protein is CASSQLDTRYEQYF.

This chain links TRBV4-2 with TRBJ2-7, with 7 bases that match TRBD1. Germline loops: CDR1 LGHNA, CDR2 YNFKEQ. This CDR3 is built from 17 residues. Trimming took 1 base from V and 2 from J; bases not matched to a gene: 11. CDR3 sequence reads: CASSQVAVQGSPYEQYF. In DNA form, the CDR3 reads TGTGCCAGCAGCCAAGTAGCCGTACAGGGGAGCCCCTACGAGCAGTACTTC.

The chain joins TRBV27 to TRBJ1-5; 9 bases align to TRBD1. The CDR3 has 14 amino acids. Germline trimming cut 6 bases from V and 4 bases from J; bases unmatched to any gene: 4. Germline V gives CDR1 MNHEY, CDR2 SMNVEV (reference sequence). CDR3 residues: CASRDGTGNQPQHF. The CDR3 DNA sequence: TGTGCCAGCAGGGACGGGACAGGGAATCAGCCCCAGCATTTT.